Presented here are 26 T cell receptor beta chains from one specimen sequenced in a study of identical twins. A single record per CDR3 protein comes from TCRdb applying MiXCR to the 5' RACE reads. In the table there are 200,000 or so distinct CDR3 sequences, about a sixth of which are singletons. The same sample was also used in a study of T cells expressing NK-cell markers.

Sequencing input: CD8+ T cells sorted from blood. The receptors derive from a woman aged 18-30 years in good health.

This clonotype was seen a few times. The chain joins TRBV11-1 to TRBJ2-3; 7 bases are a match to TRBD2. The CDR3 loop spans 19 amino acids. Per germline, CDR1 SGHAT and CDR2 FQDESV (reference sequence). Unmatched junction bases numbered 19, after V lost 5 bases and J lost 2 bases. CDR3 sequence: CASSATAGLPVPVTDTQYF. The CDR3 region has the DNA TGTGCCAGCAGCGCCACCGCGGGACTACCGGTCCCCGTCACAGATACGCAGTATTTT.

This clonotype was recorded a few times. The chain's CDR3 is CSVHGKTGSGELFF. In DNA, the CDR3 is TGCAGCGTTCATGGGAAGACGGGGTCTGGGGAGCTGTTTTTT. The V gene is TRBV29-1, the J gene TRBJ2-2; D may be TRBD2 (5 bases). The CDR3 loop spans 14 amino acids. Trimming removed 5 bases at V and 8 bases at J, with 18 bases between. The germline V gene encodes CDR1 SQVTM and CDR2 ANQGSEA.

This clonotype was seen only a few times. This rearrangement joins TRBV14 to TRBJ1-1, with D possibly being TRBD1 (6 bases). The germline V gene has CDR1 SGHDN and CDR2 FVKESK. This CDR3 has 15 amino acids. V shed 0 bases and J shed 8 bases, with 16 bases lying between them. The CDR3 protein is CASSQEPWTVFEAFF. The CDR3 DNA follows: TGTGCCAGCAGCCAAGAACCCTGGACAGTTTTCGAAGCTTTCTTT.

The V gene is TRBV2, the J gene TRBJ2-7, with unresolved D. Trimming stripped 8 bases from V and 6 bases from J, with 8 bases between. There are 10 residues in the CDR3. Looked up from germline, CDR1 is SNHLY and CDR2 is FYNNEI. The CDR3 DNA is TGTGCCAGCGCTGACCGCGAGCAGTACTTC. It is translated as CASADREQYF.

The J gene is TRBJ2-1, the V gene TRBV7-3, with TRBD1 matching over 7 bases. The V gene end was trimmed by 3 bases and the J gene end by 9 bases; junction bases not matched to a gene: 5. The CDR3 length is 13 residues. The germline gives CDR1 SGHTA, CDR2 FQGTGA. Here the CDR3 reads CASSFLQGREQFF. CDR3 DNA sequence: TGTGCCAGCAGCTTCTTACAGGGGCGTGAGCAGTTCTTC.

A few counts support this clonotype. The rearrangement links TRBV10-3 to TRBJ2-2; D call uncertain. This CDR3 region has 16 residues. V lost 0 bases and J 2 bases, leaving 10 bases between the germline ends. In germline, CDR1 is ENHRY, CDR2 SYGVKD. Here the CDR3 DNA reads TGTGCCATCAGTGAGTCTGGGCTCAGAAACACCGGGGAGCTGTTTTTT. Amino acid sequence: CAISESGLRNTGELFF.

This clonotype was detected a few times. The rearrangement links TRBV4-2 to TRBJ2-7, with 11 bases identical to TRBD2. The V gene's germline CDR1 is LGHNA and CDR2 YNFKEQ. The CDR3 extends over 17 amino acids. The J segment lost 3 bases and the V segment lost 4 bases, leaving 11 bases of the junction unmatched. Written as DNA, the CDR3 is TGTGCCAGCAGCCTCTATCTTAGCGGGGGGGAAAACTACGAGCAGTACTTC. Protein: CASSLYLSGGENYEQYF.

This clonotype was picked up a small number of times. The rearrangement joins TRBV20-1 to TRBJ2-7; maybe TRBD2 (6 bases). CDR1 DFQATT and CDR2 SNEGSKA come from the germline V gene (reference sequence). Between the trimmed V and J ends, which lost 6 bases and 1 base, there was a span of 13 bases. The CDR3 has 13 amino acids. This CDR3 reads CSARDSGSYEQYF. The DNA for the CDR3 is TGCAGTGCCCGGGACTCAGGATCCTACGAGCAGTACTTC.

This clonotype turned up a few times. The gene calls are TRBV7-9 and TRBJ2-7, with D uncertain. Trimming pared 5 bases from V and 2 bases from J, leaving 10 bases between. CDR1 is SEHNR, CDR2 FQNEAQ, per germline (reference sequence). This CDR3 spans 13 amino acids. In DNA form, the CDR3 reads TGTGCCAGCAGCGTAACTGGAACCTACGAGCAGTACTTC. It specifies CASSVTGTYEQYF. The full variable domain, its missing parts supplied by reference TRBV7-9 and TRBJ2-7, is DTGVSQNPRHKITKRGQNVTFRCDPISEHNRLYWYRQTLGQGPEFLTYFQNEAQLEKSRLLSDRFSAERPKGSFSTLEIQRTEQGDSAMYLCASSVTGTYEQYFGPGTRLTVT.

The chain carries TRBV7-6 and TRBJ2-7; D may be TRBD1 or TRBD2 (5 bases each). The CDR3 spans 18 residues. The germline V gene has CDR1 SGHVS and CDR2 FNYEAQ. V was clipped by 0 bases and J by 9 bases, with 27 bases between them. The CDR3 protein is CASSLAIIRGPAGQGQYF. CDR3 sequence (DNA): TGTGCCAGCAGCTTAGCGATTATCCGCGGGCCCGCCGGCCAGGGGCAGTACTTC.

The chain joins TRBV9 to TRBJ2-1; D tentatively fits TRBD1 or TRBD2 (5 bases each). The ends were cut back, 3 bases at V and 7 bases at J, with 17 bases in the middle. The CDR3 sequence is 15 residues long. Germline CDR1 reads SGDLS; CDR2 reads YYNGEE. The CDR3 DNA sequence: TGTGCCAGCAGCGCTCTGGGTGGGGGACGGAATGAGCAGTTCTTC. The encoded protein is CASSALGGGRNEQFF. The entire variable domain, with the rest obtained from reference TRBV9 and TRBJ2-1, is as follows: DSGVTQTPKHLITATGQRVTLRCSPRSGDLSVYWYQQSLDQGLQFLIQYYNGEERAKGNILERFSAQQFPDLHSELNLSSLELGDSALYFCASSALGGGRNEQFFGPGTRLTVL.

The gene calls are TRBV10-3 and TRBJ1-4; unclear D gene. The CDR3 is 12 amino acids. Trimming removed 6 bases at V and 3 bases at J, with 5 bases between. CDR1 is ENHRY and CDR2 is SYGVKD in the germline V gene. The CDR3 bases are TGTGCCATCAGCAGGCCTAATGAAAAACTGTTTTTT. Its protein product is CAISRPNEKLFF.

The chain combines TRBV7-9 with TRBJ2-3; 10 bases fit TRBD2. This CDR3 has 17 amino acids. Per germline, CDR1 SEHNR and CDR2 FQNEAQ (reference sequence). Trimming removed 1 base from V and 6 bases from J; junction bases left unmatched: 10. In DNA, the CDR3 is TGTGCCAGCAGCTTAGAGGTCCTAGCGGGAGTAGGGGATACGCAGTATTTT. This encodes CASSLEVLAGVGDTQYF. Combining the CDR3 with reference TRBV7-9 and TRBJ2-3 gives the whole variable domain DTGVSQNPRHKITKRGQNVTFRCDPISEHNRLYWYRQTLGQGPEFLTYFQNEAQLEKSRLLSDRFSAERPKGSFSTLEIQRTEQGDSAMYLCASSLEVLAGVGDTQYFGPGTRLTVL.

The CDR3 sequence is CASSSTMVEETQYF. The CDR3, as DNA: TGTGCCAGCAGCTCGACAATGGTGGAAGAGACCCAGTACTTC. This rearrangement joins TRBV7-8 to TRBJ2-5; D uncertain. The CDR3 has 14 amino acids. The germline V and J ends were trimmed by 4 bases and 3 bases, with 12 bases remaining between them. The germline V gene has CDR1 SGHVS and CDR2 FQNEAQ.

The genes are TRBV6-1 and TRBJ2-7, with D perhaps matching TRBD1 (6 bases). The germline gives CDR1 MNHNS, CDR2 SASEGT. Trimming took 6 bases from V and 3 from J, leaving 15 bases between them. CDR3 length equals 14 residues. In DNA form, the CDR3 reads TGTGCCAGCAGCCCAGGTGGGGGCTACTACGAGCAGTACTTC. Encoded protein: CASSPGGGYYEQYF.

The genes are TRBV12-5 and TRBJ2-7, with D uncertain. CDR1 is LGHNT and CDR2 is FRNRAP in the germline V gene. The CDR3 is 10 residues long. Trimming removed 7 bases at V and 6 bases at J, with 7 bases between. DNA of the CDR3: TGTGCTAGTGTTTCGGTCGAGCAGTACTTC. Amino acids: CASVSVEQYF.

This clonotype has a count of ten or more. The chain couples TRBV12-3 or TRBV12-4 to TRBJ1-5; 11 nucleotides match TRBD1. Germline trimming cut 3 bases from V and 7 bases from J; bases unmatched to any gene: 2. The CDR3 covers 14 residues. The CDR3 protein is CASSFGTGGQPQHF. In nucleotides, the CDR3 is TGTGCCAGCAGTTTTGGGACAGGGGGGCAGCCCCAGCATTTT.

This clonotype has a count of ten or more. V is TRBV12-3 or TRBV12-4 and J is TRBJ1-1, with D tentatively TRBD1 (5 bases). Trimming cost V 6 bases and J 4 bases, with 9 bases left between them. The CDR3 loop spans 12 amino acids. The CDR3 DNA follows: TGTGCCAGCAGAATCGGGGGCACTGAAGCTTTCTTT. Its protein product is CASRIGGTEAFF.

This clonotype has only a few counts. V gene TRBV6-6 combines with J gene TRBJ2-7; D uncertain. V was clipped by 6 bases and J by 3 bases, with 6 bases between them. The CDR3 is 11 amino acids. CDR1 and CDR2 from the germline V gene are MNHNY and SVGAGI (reference sequence). DNA for the CDR3: TGTGCCAGCAGCAACATCTACGAGCAGTACTTC. Protein product: CASSNIYEQYF.

The chain carries TRBV25-1 and TRBJ1-1; D is uncertain. Germline CDR1 MGHDK, CDR2 SYGVNS. The V and J ends lost 3 bases and 5 bases respectively, with 13 bases between them. The CDR3 is made up of 14 amino acids. DNA of the CDR3: TGTGCCAGCAGTGACATTCGGGGTTATACTGAAGCTTTCTTT. As protein: CASSDIRGYTEAFF.

This clonotype appeared a few times. The chain couples TRBV11-2 to TRBJ2-5; tentatively, D is TRBD1 or TRBD2 (5 bases each). Trimming took 5 bases from V and 0 from J, leaving 10 bases between them. The CDR3 consists of 14 residues. The germline gives CDR1 SGHAT, CDR2 FQNNGV. CDR3: CASSRGRYQETQYF. Written as DNA, the CDR3 is TGTGCCAGCAGCAGGGGACGGTACCAAGAGACCCAGTACTTC.

The chain couples TRBV7-2 to TRBJ2-5; TRBD2 agrees at 9 bases. The CDR3 consists of 17 residues. J lost 0 bases, V lost 0 bases, and 5 bases had no gene match. Germline loops: CDR1 SGHTA, CDR2 FQGNSA. CDR3 region: CASSLALAGGYQETQYF. CDR3 nucleotides: TGTGCCAGCAGCTTAGCGCTTGCGGGGGGGTACCAAGAGACCCAGTACTTC.

The chain is built from TRBV5-6 and TRBJ1-2; D is unclear. Trimming left V 0 bases short and J 4 bases short, with 13 bases between. CDR1 is SGHDT and CDR2 is YYEEEE in the germline V gene. The CDR3 has 15 amino acids. CDR3 protein: CASSLVRSVGYGYTF. CDR3 bases: TGTGCCAGCAGCTTGGTCCGATCGGTGGGCTATGGCTACACCTTC.

This clonotype occurred a few times. V is TRBV10-3 and J is TRBJ2-2; 13 nucleotides line up with TRBD2. CDR3 length: 16 residues. V dropped 3 bases and J dropped 7; count of bases not matched to a gene: 5. Germline lookup yields CDR1 ENHRY and CDR2 SYGVKD. CDR3 nucleotides: TGTGCCATCAGTGACGGACTAGCGGGAGTCCGCGGGGAGCTGTTTTTT. Translated: CAISDGLAGVRGELFF.

The chain employs TRBV6-1 and TRBJ2-7; tentatively, D is TRBD1 (5 bases). Deletions cut 8 bases from V and 4 bases from J, with 18 bases between. There are 14 residues in the CDR3. The germline gives CDR1 MNHNS, CDR2 SASEGT. The CDR3 bases are TGTGCCAGCCGCTCCGGACACGAGATGTACGAGCAGTACTTC. This codes for CASRSGHEMYEQYF.

This clonotype occurred a few times. The junction shows a germline mismatch at one end, possibly a read error. This chain links TRBV2 with TRBJ2-5; D remains unclear. The length of the CDR3 is 12 residues. Germline values: CDR1 SNHLY, CDR2 FYNNEI. The CDR3 loop is CASTGPKTGAMF. The CDR3 region has the DNA TGTGCCAGCACCGGACCCAAAACCGGCGCAATGTTC.